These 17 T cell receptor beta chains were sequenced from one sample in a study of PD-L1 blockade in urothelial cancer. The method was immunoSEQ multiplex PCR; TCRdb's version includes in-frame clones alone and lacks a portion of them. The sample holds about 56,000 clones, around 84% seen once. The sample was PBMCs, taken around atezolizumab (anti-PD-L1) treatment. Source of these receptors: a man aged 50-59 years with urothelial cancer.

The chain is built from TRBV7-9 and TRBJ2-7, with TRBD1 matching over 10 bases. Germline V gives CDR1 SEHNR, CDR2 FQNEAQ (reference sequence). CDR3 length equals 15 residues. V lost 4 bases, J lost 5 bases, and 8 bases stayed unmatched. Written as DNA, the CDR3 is TGTGCCAGCAGCTCCGTTGGGACAGGGGTTGACGAGCAGTACTTC. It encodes CASSSVGTGVDEQYF.

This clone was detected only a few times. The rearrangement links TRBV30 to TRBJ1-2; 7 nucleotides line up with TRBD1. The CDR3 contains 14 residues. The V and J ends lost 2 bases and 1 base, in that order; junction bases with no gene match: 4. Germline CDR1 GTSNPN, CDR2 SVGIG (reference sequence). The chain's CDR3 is CAWSRQGGNYGYTF. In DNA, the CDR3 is TGTGCCTGGAGTAGGCAGGGGGGTAACTATGGCTACACCTTC. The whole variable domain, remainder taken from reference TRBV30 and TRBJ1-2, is SQTIHQWPATLVQPVGSPLSLECTVEGTSNPNLYWYRQAAGRGLQLLFYSVGIGQISSEVPQNLSASRPQDRQFILSSKKLLLSDSGFYLCAWSRQGGNYGYTFGSGTRLTVV.

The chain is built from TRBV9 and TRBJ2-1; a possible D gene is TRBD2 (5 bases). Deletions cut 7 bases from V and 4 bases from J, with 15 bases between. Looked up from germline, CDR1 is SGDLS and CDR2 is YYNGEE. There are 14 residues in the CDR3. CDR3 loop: CASGRAGDYNEQFF. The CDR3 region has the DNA TGTGCCAGCGGGCGGGCAGGAGATTACAATGAGCAGTTCTTC. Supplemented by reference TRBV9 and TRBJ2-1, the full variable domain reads DSGVTQTPKHLITATGQRVTLRCSPRSGDLSVYWYQQSLDQGLQFLIQYYNGEERAKGNILERFSAQQFPDLHSELNLSSLELGDSALYFCASGRAGDYNEQFFGPGTRLTVL.

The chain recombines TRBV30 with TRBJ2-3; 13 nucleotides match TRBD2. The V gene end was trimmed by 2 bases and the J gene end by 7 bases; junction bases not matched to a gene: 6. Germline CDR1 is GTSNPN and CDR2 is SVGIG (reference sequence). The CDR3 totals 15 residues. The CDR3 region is CAWSPGLAGVHTQYF. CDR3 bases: TGTGCCTGGAGTCCAGGACTAGCGGGAGTTCATACGCAGTATTTT.

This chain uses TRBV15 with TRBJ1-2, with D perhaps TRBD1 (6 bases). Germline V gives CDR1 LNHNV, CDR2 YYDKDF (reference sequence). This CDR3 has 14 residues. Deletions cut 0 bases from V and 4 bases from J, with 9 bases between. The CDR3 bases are TGTGCCACCAGCAGAGAGGACAGAATCTATGGCTACACCTTC. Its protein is CATSREDRIYGYTF.

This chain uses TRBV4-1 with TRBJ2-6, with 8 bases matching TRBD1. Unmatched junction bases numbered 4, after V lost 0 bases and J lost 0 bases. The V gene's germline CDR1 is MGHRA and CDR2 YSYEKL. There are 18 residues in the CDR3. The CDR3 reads CASSQEGRGRSGANVLTF. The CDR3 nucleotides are TGCGCCAGCAGCCAAGAAGGCAGGGGGCGCTCTGGGGCCAACGTCCTGACTTTC.

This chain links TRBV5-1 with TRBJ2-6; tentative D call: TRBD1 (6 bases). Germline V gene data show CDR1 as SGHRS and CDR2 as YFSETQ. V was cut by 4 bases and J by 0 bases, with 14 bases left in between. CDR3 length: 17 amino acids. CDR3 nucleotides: TGCGCCAGCAGCCTAGGACAGCCTTCCTCTGGGGCCAACGTCCTGACTTTC. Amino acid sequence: CASSLGQPSSGANVLTF.

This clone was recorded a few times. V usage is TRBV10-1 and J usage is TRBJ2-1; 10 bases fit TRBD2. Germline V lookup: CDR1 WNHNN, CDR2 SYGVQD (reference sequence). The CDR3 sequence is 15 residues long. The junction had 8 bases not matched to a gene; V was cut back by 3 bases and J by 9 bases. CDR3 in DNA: TGCGCCAGCAGTGATTTCGGCTCTAGCGGGAGTGAGCAGTTCTTC. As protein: CASSDFGSSGSEQFF.

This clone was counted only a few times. CDR3 amino acids: CASRPGQSYNSPLHF. CDR3 in DNA: TGTGCCAGCAGACCGGGACAGAGCTATAATTCACCCCTCCACTTT. The chain carries TRBV6-5 and TRBJ1-6, with 7 bases that match TRBD1. V was clipped by 6 bases and J by 3 bases; unmatched bases: 5. Germline CDR1 and CDR2: MNHEY and SVGAGI. The CDR3 extends over 15 amino acids.

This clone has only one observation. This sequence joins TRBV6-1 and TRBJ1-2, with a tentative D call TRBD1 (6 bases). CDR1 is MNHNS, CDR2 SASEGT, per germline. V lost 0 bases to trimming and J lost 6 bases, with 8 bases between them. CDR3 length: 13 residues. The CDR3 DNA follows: TGTGCCAGCAGTGAAGCGGCAGGGGATGGCTACACCTTC. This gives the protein CASSEAAGDGYTF.

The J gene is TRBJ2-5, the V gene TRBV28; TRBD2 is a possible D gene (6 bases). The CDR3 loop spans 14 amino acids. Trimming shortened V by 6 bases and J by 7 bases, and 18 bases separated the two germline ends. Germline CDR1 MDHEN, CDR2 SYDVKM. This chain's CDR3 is CASSLPGDLRTQYF. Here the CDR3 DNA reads TGTGCCAGCAGCCTTCCGGGGGATCTAAGGACCCAGTACTTC.

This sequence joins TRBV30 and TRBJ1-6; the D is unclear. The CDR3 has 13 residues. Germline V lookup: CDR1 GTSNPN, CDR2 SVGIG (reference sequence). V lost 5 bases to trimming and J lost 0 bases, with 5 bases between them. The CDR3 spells CAWEPSYNSPLHF. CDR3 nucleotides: TGTGCCTGGGAGCCCTCCTATAATTCACCCCTCCACTTT.

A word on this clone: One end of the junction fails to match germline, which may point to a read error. CDR3 bases: TGTGCTAGCAGCTTAGAATTTAGCTCCTACAATGAGCAGTTCTTC. This sequence encodes CASSLEFSSYNEQFF. The chain combines TRBV7-7 with TRBJ2-1; D ambiguous. Germline V gene sequence: CDR1 SSHAT, CDR2 FNYEAQ (reference sequence). The CDR3 sequence is 15 residues long.

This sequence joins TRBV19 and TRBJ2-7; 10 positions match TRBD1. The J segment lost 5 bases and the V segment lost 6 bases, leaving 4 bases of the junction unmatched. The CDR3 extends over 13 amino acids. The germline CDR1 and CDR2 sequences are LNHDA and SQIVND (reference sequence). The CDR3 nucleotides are TGTGCCAGTAGCAGGGACAGGGGCGACGAGCAGTACTTC. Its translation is CASSRDRGDEQYF.

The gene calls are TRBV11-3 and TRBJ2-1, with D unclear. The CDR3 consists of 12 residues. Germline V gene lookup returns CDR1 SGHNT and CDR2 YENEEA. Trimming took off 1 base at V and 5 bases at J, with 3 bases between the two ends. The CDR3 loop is CASSLANNEQFF. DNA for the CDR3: TGTGCCAGCAGCTTAGCAAACAATGAGCAGTTCTTC.

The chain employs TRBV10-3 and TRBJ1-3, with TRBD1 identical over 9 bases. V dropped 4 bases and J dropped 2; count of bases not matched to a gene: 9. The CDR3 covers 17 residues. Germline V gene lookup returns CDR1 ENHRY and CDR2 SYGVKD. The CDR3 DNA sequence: TGTGCCATCAGTGGGTCGGGGACAGGGATGGCTGGAAACACCATATATTTT. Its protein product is CAISGSGTGMAGNTIYF.

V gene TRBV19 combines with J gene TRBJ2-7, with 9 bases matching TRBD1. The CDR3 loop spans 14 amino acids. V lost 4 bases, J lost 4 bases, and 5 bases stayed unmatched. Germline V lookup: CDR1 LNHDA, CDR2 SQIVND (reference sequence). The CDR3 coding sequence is TGTGCCAGTAGTACGACAGGGGGTCGGTACGAGCAGTACTTC. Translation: CASSTTGGRYEQYF.